Each of the 22 T cell receptor beta chains below was sequenced from the same sample in a study of CD8 T cells in ankylosing spondylitis. MiXCR, run by TCRdb on the 5' RACE reads, gives a single entry per CDR3 protein. The data contain 150,000 or so distinct CDR3 sequences, 11% of them singletons. Material: blood, either unsorted or a sorted T cell fraction (not recorded which). The receptors come from a male donor with ankylosing spondylitis or in good health (not recorded which).

The V call is TRBV7-9, the J call TRBJ1-5; D is perhaps TRBD1 (5 bases). The ends were cut back, 4 bases at V and 1 base at J, with 11 bases in the middle. Germline V gene lookup returns CDR1 SEHNR and CDR2 FQNEAQ (reference sequence). The CDR3 consists of 15 residues. Here the CDR3 reads CASSSGVGSNQPQHF. The CDR3 DNA is TGTGCCAGCAGCTCGGGGGTGGGGAGCAATCAGCCCCAGCATTTT.

The sample holds many counts of this clonotype. The genes are TRBV5-1 and TRBJ2-1; weak D call: TRBD2 (6 bases). Deletions cut 0 bases from V and 7 bases from J, with 14 bases between. The CDR3 sequence is 15 residues long. The germline gives CDR1 SGHRS, CDR2 YFSETQ. The DNA for the CDR3 is TGCGCCAGCAGCTTGGAGGGACTTCCGAATAATGAGCAGTTCTTC. Its protein product is CASSLEGLPNNEQFF.

This clonotype showed up many times. The chain carries TRBV5-1 and TRBJ1-1; possible D gene TRBD1, 5 bases. Germline V CDR1 and CDR2: SGHRS, YFSETQ. The V end lost 0 bases, the J end lost 1 base, and 10 bases lay between the germline ends. This CDR3 is built from 15 residues. The CDR3 spells CASSLATERNTEAFF. The CDR3 DNA reads as TGCGCCAGCAGCTTGGCGACAGAGCGGAACACTGAAGCTTTCTTT.

As to this clonotype: It may be a read error: a sequence one base away is much more abundant. The V call is TRBV20-1, the J call TRBJ2-5; 9 bases map to TRBD2. Germline V gene sequence: CDR1 DFQATT, CDR2 SNEGSKA (reference sequence). There are 17 residues in the CDR3. This CDR3 is CCALHRLAATFQETQYF. For the CDR3, the DNA is TGCTGTGCTCTCCACAGACTAGCGGCTACCTTCCAAGAGACCCAGTACTTC.

Concerning this clonotype itself: One end of the junction varies from germline; a read error may be responsible. V gene TRBV7-9 combines with J gene TRBJ1-3, with D hard to call. The CDR3 length is 12 residues. Looked up from germline, CDR1 is SEHNR and CDR2 is FQNEAQ (reference sequence). The CDR3 sequence is CANSETGNTIYF. The CDR3 DNA reads as TGTGCCAACAGCGAGACTGGAAACACCATATATTTT.

This clonotype showed up just a few times. V and J are TRBV12-3 or TRBV12-4 and TRBJ2-4; either TRBD1 or TRBD2 may supply D (5 bases each). CDR3 size: 15 residues. V was shortened by 6 bases and J by 7 bases, with 19 bases between the two germline ends. For the CDR3, the DNA is TGTGCCAGCAGCCTAGCTTCCGGGGCTAGGAACATTCAGTACTTC. Protein sequence: CASSLASGARNIQYF.

There are a few counts of this clonotype. This rearrangement joins TRBV7-9 to TRBJ2-1; D not resolved. The CDR3 covers 13 residues. Germline assignment: CDR1 SEHNR and CDR2 FQNEAQ (reference sequence). V lost 1 base, J lost 6 bases, and 7 bases lay in between. The CDR3 region has the DNA TGTGCCAGCAGCTTAGACCGCGTCAATGAGCAGTTCTTC. It specifies CASSLDRVNEQFF.

This clonotype was seen a few times. The V and J genes are TRBV7-2 and TRBJ2-1; D is tentatively TRBD1 or TRBD2 (5 bases each). Germline CDR1 and CDR2: SGHTA and FQGNSA. Trimming removed 11 bases at V and 4 bases at J, with 18 bases between. This CDR3 contains 14 residues. The CDR3 is CASKVGTLYNEQFF. The CDR3 DNA sequence: TGTGCCTCAAAGGTTGGGACGTTATACAATGAGCAGTTCTTC.

The chain recombines TRBV20-1 with TRBJ2-7; possible D gene TRBD1, 6 bases. This CDR3 has 14 residues. Trimming shortened V by 3 bases and J by 5 bases, and 17 bases separated the two germline ends. Germline CDR1 reads DFQATT; CDR2 reads SNEGSKA (reference sequence). The CDR3 region has the DNA TGCAGTGCTAGGGATACAGGGCCTGGAGACGAGCAGTACTTC. This codes for CSARDTGPGDEQYF.

This clonotype was seen a few times. The rearrangement links TRBV7-2 to TRBJ1-4; D is ambiguous. The CDR3 loop spans 15 amino acids. The V end lost 1 base, the J end lost 7 bases, and 13 bases lay between the germline ends. The germline V gene has CDR1 SGHTA and CDR2 FQGNSA. DNA for the CDR3: TGTGCCAGCAGCTTAGGGGCCGGGGAAGGTGAAAAACTGTTTTTT. Translating gives CASSLGAGEGEKLFF.

This chain links TRBV6-1 with TRBJ1-2; 7 nucleotides align to TRBD1. The CDR3 covers 13 residues. Germline V CDR1 and CDR2: MNHNS, SASEGT. J was trimmed by 2 bases and V by 8 bases; bases with no gene match: 5. The CDR3 is CASGATGNYGYTF. In nucleotides, the CDR3 is TGTGCCAGCGGGGCGACAGGGAACTATGGCTACACCTTC.

Ten or more counts support this clonotype. The chain employs TRBV20-1 and TRBJ2-3; 11 nucleotides align to TRBD2. The germline CDR1 and CDR2 sequences are DFQATT and SNEGSKA (reference sequence). V lost 6 bases and J lost 2; bases outside the gene matches: 7. The CDR3 contains 15 residues. CDR3 sequence: CSAQLAGAFTDTQYF. CDR3 bases: TGCAGTGCACAACTAGCGGGGGCCTTCACAGATACGCAGTATTTT.

This clonotype has only a few counts. This chain links TRBV12-3 or TRBV12-4 with TRBJ2-2, with D possibly being TRBD1 (6 bases). Trimming shortened V by 1 base and J by 2 bases, and 11 bases separated the two germline ends. This CDR3 comprises 16 residues. The CDR3 nucleotides are TGTGCCAGCAGTTTAGGGGGGCAGGGTAACACCGGGGAGCTGTTTTTT. This sequence encodes CASSLGGQGNTGELFF.

This clonotype was recorded a few times. The chain links TRBV2 to TRBJ2-1; D might be TRBD1 or TRBD2, each matching 5 bases. Trimming pared 3 bases from V and 3 bases from J, leaving 15 bases between. This CDR3 has 16 amino acids. CDR1 is SNHLY and CDR2 is FYNNEI in the germline V gene. CDR3 sequence reads: CASSDKGLGGYNEQFF. The CDR3 nucleotides are TGTGCCAGCAGTGACAAGGGCCTTGGGGGCTACAATGAGCAGTTCTTC.

This clonotype was seen only a few times. DNA for the CDR3: TGTGCCAGCACCACGATGTTAGCGGGAGCATCCAATGAGCAGTTCTTC. Protein: CASTTMLAGASNEQFF. This chain uses TRBV3-1 with TRBJ2-1, with TRBD2 matching 9 bases. Looked up from germline, CDR1 is LGHDT and CDR2 is YNNKEL (reference sequence). The trim removed 7 bases at V and 6 bases at J, leaving 13 bases unmatched. The CDR3 has 16 residues.

The chain carries TRBV25-1 and TRBJ2-5, with a weak D call TRBD2 (5 bases). Trimming removed 6 bases from V and 3 bases from J, with 17 bases in between. Germline V CDR1 and CDR2: MGHDK, SYGVNS. The CDR3 consists of 15 residues. CDR3: CASSPEGGTEETQYF. For the CDR3, the DNA is TGTGCCAGCAGCCCCGAAGGAGGAACGGAAGAGACCCAGTACTTC. Complete variable domain (other parts from reference TRBV25-1 and TRBJ2-5): EADIYQTPRYLVIGTGKKITLECSQTMGHDKMYWYQQDPGMELHLIHYSYGVNSTEKGDLSSESTVSRIRTEHFPLTLESARPSHTSQYLCASSPEGGTEETQYFGPGTRLLVL.

This clonotype was observed a handful of times. V is TRBV7-9 and J is TRBJ1-2; possibly TRBD1 for D (6 bases). This CDR3 contains 15 residues. From germline, CDR1 is SEHNR and CDR2 FQNEAQ (reference sequence). V lost 3 bases and J lost 2, with 13 bases in between. CDR3 coding DNA: TGTGCCAGCAGCTTCAAGAGTGGGGGCAACTATGGCTACACCTTC. Its translation is CASSFKSGGNYGYTF.

There are a few counts of this clonotype. This chain links TRBV6-1 with TRBJ2-2; TRBD2 matches 13 bases. V dropped 6 bases and J dropped 7; count of bases not matched to a gene: 8. In germline, CDR1 is MNHNS, CDR2 SASEGT. CDR3 length: 16 amino acids. CDR3 loop: CASRKLAGGPGGELFF. As DNA, the CDR3 is TGTGCCAGCAGAAAACTAGCGGGGGGGCCCGGCGGGGAGCTGTTTTTT.

The sample holds many counts of this clonotype. V and J are TRBV12-3 or TRBV12-4 and TRBJ2-5, with TRBD2 matching over 8 bases. The CDR3 consists of 14 residues. Losses at the gene ends were 6 bases for V and 4 bases for J; bases not matched to a gene: 7. The CDR3 here is CASRSGRNAETQYF. For the CDR3, the DNA is TGTGCCAGCAGAAGCGGGAGAAACGCAGAGACCCAGTACTTC.

The chain recombines TRBV12-3 or TRBV12-4 with TRBJ1-1, with D unresolved. The CDR3 runs to 15 residues. V lost 2 bases and J lost 0, with 10 bases in between. CDR3 in DNA: TGTGCCAGCAGTTTATTGGGCCAAATGAACACTGAAGCTTTCTTT. This translates into CASSLLGQMNTEAFF.

This clonotype was recorded at least ten times. The chain recombines TRBV5-1 with TRBJ2-7, with D possibly being TRBD2 (6 bases). V was shortened by 0 bases and J by 3 bases, with 13 bases between the two germline ends. The germline CDR1 and CDR2 sequences are SGHRS and YFSETQ. This CDR3 contains 15 residues. Here the CDR3 DNA reads TGCGCCAGCAGCTTGGCCGGGACTCCAATCTACGAGCAGTACTTC. The encoded protein is CASSLAGTPIYEQYF.

In its sample, this clonotype was seen many times. This chain links TRBV5-1 with TRBJ2-7, with D uncertain. V was clipped by 2 bases and J by 6 bases, with 9 bases between them. Germline V gene data show CDR1 as SGHRS and CDR2 as YFSETQ. The CDR3 is made up of 12 amino acids. The CDR3 is CASSFGVREQYF. The CDR3 DNA sequence: TGCGCCAGCAGCTTCGGAGTACGCGAGCAGTACTTC. Filled out from reference TRBV5-1 and TRBJ2-7, the complete variable domain reads KAGVTQTPRYLIKTRGQQVTLSCSPISGHRSVSWYQQTPGQGLQFLFEYFSETQRNKGNFPGRFSGRQFSNSRSEMNVSTLELGDSALYLCASSFGVREQYFGPGTRLTVT.